This entry is about one T cell receptor beta chain. Its antigen specificity is not known. Per-base quality was not reported, and no clone a single base away is much larger than it. This sample stems from a study of CD8 T cell repertoires and HIV-1 epitope variants (dated by TCRdb to 2019 to 2021). In terms of the full investigation: T cells were stimulated in separate culture wells with each of twenty-five peptides representing autologous and known Gag and Nef epitope variants. A CMV, EBV and flu peptide pool, the Ebola AY9 epitope as negative control, and a no-peptide well were included as control conditions. The epitopes tested covered three Gag epitope families plus Nef HW9 and YT9. T cells were enriched using the EasySep Human T Cell Enrichment Kit and then co-cultured with an equal number of autologous T cell-negative cells acting as antigen-presenting cells. The cultures were grown for 10 days in IMDM with gentamicin, and half of the media was changed on days 3 and 7 with IL-2, IL-7 and IL-15 added. An aliquot of 1M T cells was set aside as an uncultured baseline condition, separate from the 65 to 95 T cell cultures. Running each culture condition in triplicate, except for one peptide done in duplicate, gave a total of about 83 T cell cultures.

Summary of the overall study and its limitations: The assay could identify only TCR beta chains and pointed to proliferation in response to antigen, not to T cell function or cytokine profile. The Nef KF9 family was recognized by five clonotypes and the HW9 family by one, and no responses to the TAALDMSHF plasma variant were observed. Nine antigen-specific TCR beta clonotypes were identified, and six of them appeared cross-reactive for autologous or known escape epitope variants.

At the junction V is shortened by 5 bases and J by 5 bases, with 13 bases in between. CDR1 and CDR2 are read off the germline V gene (reference sequence) as PRHDT and FYEKMQ. Including cysteine and phenylalanine, the CDR3 has 14 amino acids. Solely the CDR3 DNA is kept, with 42 bases framed from the first base. The EasySep Human CD8+ T Cell Enrichment Kit was used on day 10 to isolate CD8+ T cells from every culture. Sequencing of TCR beta CDR3 regions was performed at survey depth on the immunoSEQ platform. The QIAamp DNA micro kit was used to extract genomic DNA from every cultured and uncultured CD8+ T cell population. From the authors' description of their analysis: Any sample with under 5,000 productive reads was excluded, and this exclusion removed about 6.5% of the roughly 75 cultures stimulated with HIV peptides. A MANAFEST web app trimmed sequences to CDR3 and removed nonproductive sequences, CDR3s under 5 amino acids, and those not starting C or ending F/W. For a clonotype to count as antigen-specific, the clonotype had to expand relative to the no-peptide control in at least 2 of 3 replicates at FDR 0.01, and only within one epitope family. In addition, a specific clonotype needed a frequency at least fivefold higher than in wells stimulated with peptides from other epitope families. Entries here come from immuneACCESS through TCRdb and include only in-frame sequences with V and J called. Some clones fail to appear in such tables; in the studies checked, an unresolved V gene covers under half of the shortfall, and the cause of the remainder is unknown. V, J and clone size are taken as reported in that table, and D and trimming were inferred from the DNA itself. This sample has approximately 5,000 clones in its table, and around 73% of those were observed once. Around 43% of the sample goes to the ten largest clones.

The sample taken for sequencing was cultured CD8+ T cells derived from PBMCs. The sequence links TRBV13 to TRBJ2-1, with a weak D call of TRBD2 (6 bases match). The TCR originated in a male donor with HIV. CDR3 region: CASSREDFNNEQFF. The DNA sequence is given as TGTGCCAGCAGCAGGGAGGACTTTAACAATGAGCAGTTCTTC.